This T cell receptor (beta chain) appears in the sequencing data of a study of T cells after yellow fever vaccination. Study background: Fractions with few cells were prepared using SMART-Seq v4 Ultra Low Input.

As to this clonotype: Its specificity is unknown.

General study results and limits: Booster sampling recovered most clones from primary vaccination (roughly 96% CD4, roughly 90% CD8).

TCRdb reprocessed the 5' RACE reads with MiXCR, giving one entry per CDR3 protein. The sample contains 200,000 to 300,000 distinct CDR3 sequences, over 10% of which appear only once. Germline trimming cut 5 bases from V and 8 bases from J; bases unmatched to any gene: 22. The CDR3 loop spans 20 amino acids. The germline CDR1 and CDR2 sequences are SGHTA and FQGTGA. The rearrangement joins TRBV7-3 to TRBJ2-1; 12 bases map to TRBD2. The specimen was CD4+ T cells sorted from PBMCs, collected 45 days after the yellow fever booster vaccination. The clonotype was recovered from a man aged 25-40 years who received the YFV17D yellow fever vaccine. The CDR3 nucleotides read TGTGCCAGCAGCCTAAGGACTAGCGGGATTGACGCACACACACACGATGAGCAGTTCTTC. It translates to CASSLRTSGIDAHTHDEQFF.